A single sample gave rise to the 23 T cell receptor beta chains below, sequenced in a study of Ad26.COV2.S vaccination and SARS-CoV-2 variants. Produced via immunoSEQ multiplex PCR; TCRdb's table is partial and in-frame only. The sample yields some 240,000 clones, around 88% seen once. As for treatment: about 20 received Ad26.COV2.S at low or high dose, single or two shots; about 5 received placebo; per-sample allocation not given. Samples analyzed were those drawn on day 63 after the first vaccine or placebo injection. Source: peripheral blood, taken in a trial of Ad26.COV2.S vaccine versus placebo. These receptors were taken from a person between 18 and 60 years old who received the Ad26.COV2.S COVID-19 vaccine or a placebo.

This chain uses TRBV19 with TRBJ1-2; 9 bases are shared with TRBD1. Germline values: CDR1 LNHDA, CDR2 SQIVND (reference sequence). V lost 5 bases to trimming and J lost 5 bases; unmatched junction nucleotides: 9. The CDR3 contains 15 residues. The CDR3 bases are TGTGCCAGTAGTGCGTCCGACAGGGGGTCGTATGGCTACACCTTC. As protein: CASSASDRGSYGYTF. The full variable domain, its missing parts supplied by reference TRBV19 and TRBJ1-2, is DGGITQSPKYLFRKEGQNVTLSCEQNLNHDAMYWYRQDPGQGLRLIYYSQIVNDFQKGDIAEGYSVSREKKESFPLTVTSAQKNPTAFYLCASSASDRGSYGYTFGSGTRLTVV.

The genes are TRBV4-1 and TRBJ2-5; D remains ambiguous. The V and J ends lost 0 bases and 4 bases respectively, with 9 bases between them. Germline V gene data show CDR1 as MGHRA and CDR2 as YSYEKL. CDR3 length equals 14 residues. CDR3 nucleotide sequence: TGCGCCAGCAGCCAAGATGCATCTCGAGAGACCCAGTACTTC. Translated, it gives CASSQDASRETQYF.

The chain combines TRBV6-5 with TRBJ1-1; D not resolved. The V gene lost 7 bases and the J gene lost 10 bases, with 16 bases spanning the gap. CDR1 and CDR2 from the germline V gene are MNHEY and SVGAGI. This CDR3 is 12 amino acids long. CDR3 sequence: CASIPPGRGAFF. The CDR3 nucleotides are TGTGCCAGCATCCCTCCTGGACGGGGAGCTTTCTTT.

The chain employs TRBV7-2 and TRBJ2-1; 8 nucleotides line up with TRBD2. In germline, CDR1 is SGHTA, CDR2 FQGNSA. V trimming: 2 bases; J trimming: 8 bases; junction bases outside the gene matches: 8. The length of the CDR3 is 15 residues. DNA of the CDR3: TGTGCCAGCAGCTTATTAGGGACTAGTTGGGATGAGCAGTTCTTC. Its translation: CASSLLGTSWDEQFF.

The chain recombines TRBV5-5 with TRBJ2-2; TRBD1 matches at 9 bases. The CDR3 consists of 14 residues. The germline V gene encodes CDR1 SGHKS and CDR2 YYEKEE (reference sequence). The junction had 8 bases not matched to a gene; V was cut back by 6 bases and J by 8 bases. The CDR3 DNA sequence: TGTGCCAGCACCGAGGTGGACAGGGGTGGGGAGCTGTTTTTT. It is translated as CASTEVDRGGELFF.

This sequence joins TRBV5-6 and TRBJ2-3; 14 nucleotides match TRBD2. The CDR3 spans 16 residues. V was pared by 6 bases and J by 5 bases, with 8 bases of the junction left unmatched. Germline CDR1 SGHDT, CDR2 YYEEEE. The CDR3 DNA reads TGTGCCAGCAACCACGGACTAGCGGGAGGCAGAGATACGCAGTATTTT. Translation: CASNHGLAGGRDTQYF.

This clone has just a few counts. The V call is TRBV15, the J call TRBJ2-5; 16 bases are shared with TRBD2. There are 15 residues in the CDR3. After removal of 6 bases from V and 5 bases from J, the junction contained 3 bases not matched to a gene. CDR1 and CDR2 from the germline V gene are LNHNV and YYDKDF (reference sequence). The CDR3 loop reads CATRGTSGGVETQYF. The CDR3 region has the DNA TGTGCCACCAGAGGGACTAGCGGGGGGGTCGAGACCCAGTACTTC.

The chain joins TRBV5-8 to TRBJ1-4, with D uncertain. The V end was cut by 4 bases, the J end by 6 bases, with 13 bases between. The CDR3 length is 14 residues. Germline V gene lookup returns CDR1 SGHTS and CDR2 YDEGEE. The CDR3 DNA follows: TGTGCCAGCAGCCGAACTCTGAGTCATGAAAAACTGTTTTTT. Its translation is CASSRTLSHEKLFF.

The rearrangement joins TRBV7-9 to TRBJ2-7; 8 positions match TRBD1. CDR3 size: 15 residues. J gave up 5 bases and V 5 bases, and 11 bases lay outside the gene matches. The germline V gene has CDR1 SEHNR and CDR2 FQNEAQ (reference sequence). CDR3: CASSQFQGANHEQYF. CDR3 nucleotides: TGTGCCAGCAGCCAATTCCAGGGGGCTAACCACGAGCAGTACTTC.

The chain recombines TRBV10-1 with TRBJ1-4; 12 bases fit TRBD1. The V gene's germline CDR1 is WNHNN and CDR2 SYGVQD (reference sequence). The CDR3 extends over 17 amino acids. Germline trimming cut 8 bases from V and 0 bases from J; bases unmatched to any gene: 7. The CDR3 sequence: CASGTGGMKATNEKLFF. In DNA, the CDR3 is TGCGCCAGCGGGACAGGGGGCATGAAGGCAACTAATGAAAAACTGTTTTTT.

The V call is TRBV24-1, the J call TRBJ1-1; D perhaps matches TRBD1 (5 bases). This CDR3 is 17 amino acids long. V lost 8 bases and J 0 bases, leaving 21 bases between the germline ends. Germline V gene lookup returns CDR1 KGHDR and CDR2 SFDVKD. This chain's CDR3 is CATTLLVAGPMNTEAFF. As DNA, the CDR3 is TGTGCCACCACCCTTTTAGTGGCAGGGCCCATGAACACTGAAGCTTTCTTT.

This clone appeared once. V gene TRBV6-4 combines with J gene TRBJ1-2, with 8 bases aligning to TRBD1. Germline V gene data show CDR1 as MRHNA and CDR2 as SNTAGT. The CDR3 is 14 amino acids. The V segment lost 6 bases and the J segment 4 bases; nucleotides outside the gene matches: 7. Here the CDR3 DNA reads TGTGCCAGCAGCGCCGGACAGGGCAGCTATGGCTACACCTTC. Amino acids: CASSAGQGSYGYTF.

This clone turned up a few times. V is TRBV30 and J is TRBJ1-2, with D unresolved. V was trimmed by 1 base and J by 5 bases, leaving 11 bases between them. Germline lookup yields CDR1 GTSNPN and CDR2 SVGIG (reference sequence). This CDR3 comprises 13 residues. Here the CDR3 DNA reads TGTGCCTGGAGTGAGGGAGGTTCTTATGGCTACACCTTC. Its translation is CAWSEGGSYGYTF.

About this clone itself: Within the sample, other DNA sequences also encode this same CDR3. The chain has TRBV4-1 and TRBJ1-1; D is unclear. The ends were cut back, 3 bases at V and 1 base at J, with 0 bases in the middle. This CDR3 comprises 11 residues. CDR1 MGHRA and CDR2 YSYEKL come from the germline V gene. CDR3 in amino acids: CASSQNTEAFF. In DNA, the CDR3 is TGCGCCAGCAGCCAGAACACTGAAGCTTTCTTT.

The CDR3 bases are TGTGCCAGCAGCTACACAGATACGCAGTATTTT. As protein: CASSYTDTQYF. This sequence joins TRBV7-3 and TRBJ2-3; no firm D call. The CDR3 has 11 residues. Germline V CDR1 and CDR2: SGHTA, FQGTGA. Trimming shortened V by 4 bases and J by 2 bases, and 1 base separated the two germline ends.

This sequence joins TRBV4-3 and TRBJ1-3, with D unclear. Trimming removed 0 bases from V and 6 bases from J, with 12 bases in between. Per germline, CDR1 LGHNA and CDR2 YSLEER. The CDR3 runs to 15 residues. The CDR3 DNA follows: TGCGCCAGCAGCCAAGATGTAACTGCGCCAAACACCATATATTTT. Residues: CASSQDVTAPNTIYF.

The rearrangement uses TRBV30 and TRBJ2-3; tentatively, D is TRBD2 (6 bases). V was trimmed by 5 bases and J by 3 bases, leaving 15 bases between them. The CDR3 consists of 14 residues. Per germline, CDR1 GTSNPN and CDR2 SVGIG (reference sequence). CDR3 nucleotide sequence: TGTGCCTGGCAACGAAGAGGGAGGACAGATACGCAGTATTTT. It encodes CAWQRRGRTDTQYF.

The chain is built from TRBV7-3 and TRBJ2-3; D unresolved. V was clipped by 5 bases and J by 5 bases, with 11 bases between them. From germline, CDR1 is SGHTA and CDR2 FQGTGA. CDR3 length: 13 amino acids. The CDR3 DNA reads as TGTGCCAGCAGCACCCATACGCAAGATACGCAGTATTTT. Protein product: CASSTHTQDTQYF.

The V and J genes are TRBV18 and TRBJ2-7; 9 bases are a match to TRBD2. The CDR3 is made up of 13 amino acids. J lost 6 bases, V lost 3 bases, and 3 bases had no gene match. Germline CDR1 is KGHSH and CDR2 is LQKENI. The CDR3 is CASSPAGGGEQYV. The CDR3 DNA reads TGTGCCAGCTCACCGGCGGGAGGGGGCGAGCAGTACGTC.

The chain joins TRBV29-1 to TRBJ2-1, with 8 bases that match TRBD2. Germline V gene sequence: CDR1 SQVTM, CDR2 ANQGSEA. The CDR3 length is 15 residues. With V trimmed by 7 bases and J by 9 bases, 17 bases remained unmatched. CDR3 amino acids: CSALDLRGTRGEQFF. The CDR3 region has the DNA TGCAGCGCCCTGGACTTGAGGGGGACTAGAGGTGAGCAGTTCTTC.

The chain couples TRBV7-9 to TRBJ1-1; TRBD1 might be the D (5 bases). The CDR3 runs 13 residues. Germline CDR1 SEHNR, CDR2 FQNEAQ (reference sequence). The V end lost 10 bases, the J end lost 3 bases, and 15 bases lay between the germline ends. CDR3 coding DNA: TGTGCCATTCGAGGGGAGGGTGACACTGAAGCTTTCTTT. Its protein is CAIRGEGDTEAFF.

This sequence joins TRBV30 and TRBJ2-3; the match to TRBD1 covers 7 bases. CDR1 is GTSNPN and CDR2 is SVGIG in the germline V gene (reference sequence). The CDR3 spans 12 residues. The V gene end was trimmed by 7 bases and the J gene end by 1 base; junction bases not matched to a gene: 2. Here the CDR3 reads CAFDRGTDTQYF. In DNA, the CDR3 is TGTGCCTTTGACAGGGGCACAGATACGCAGTATTTT.

The chain uses TRBV21-1 and TRBJ1-1; no DNA check was done on the table's D call, TRBD1. TRBV21-1 is a listed pseudogene. This CDR3 has 15 amino acids. The CDR3 loop reads CASNRGAGVNTEAFF. In nucleotides, the CDR3 is TGTGCCAGTAACAGGGGGGCTGGGGTGAACACTGAAGCTTTCTTT.